One sample yielded the 10 T cell receptor beta chains listed below, sequenced in a study of shared clonotypes between healthy human individuals. CD45RO-negative cells were positively selected for CCR7, leaving out terminally differentiated effector memory CD45RA+ cells. The data were produced by immunoSEQ multiplex PCR, yet TCRdb's version contains in-frame clones alone and is incomplete. The top ten hold about 1.7% of the sample, which has about 2.1 million clones, about 93% seen once. Sequencing was carried out using naive CD8+ T cells from PBMCs. The receptors stem from a man between 18 and 29 years old in good health. Some clones in this sample may be carry-over from other donors' samples.

The chain recombines TRBV4-1 with TRBJ2-3; TRBD2 agrees at 10 bases. The CDR3 extends over 16 amino acids. Unmatched junction bases numbered 6, after V lost 2 bases and J lost 4 bases. Per the germline V gene, CDR1 is MGHRA and CDR2 is YSYEKL. In nucleotides, the CDR3 is TGCGCCAGCAGCCAAACGGCACTAGCGGGACCAGATACGCAGTATTTT. This codes for CASSQTALAGPDTQYF.

The chain joins TRBV9 to TRBJ2-7; 10 bases map to TRBD1. The CDR3 covers 14 residues. Germline V lookup: CDR1 SGDLS, CDR2 YYNGEE. J gave up 6 bases and V 4 bases, and 7 bases lay outside the gene matches. CDR3 sequence: CASSHPGQGIEQYF. CDR3 nucleotides: TGTGCCAGCAGCCACCCGGGACAGGGGATCGAGCAGTACTTC.

This clone was observed a single time. The chain has TRBV28 and TRBJ2-1, with 9 nucleotides matching TRBD1. The CDR3 sequence is 16 residues long. In germline, CDR1 is MDHEN, CDR2 SYDVKM. Germline trimming cut 6 bases from V and 4 bases from J; bases unmatched to any gene: 10. The CDR3 spells CASRRTGGAGYNEQFF. As DNA, the CDR3 is TGTGCCAGCAGGCGCACAGGGGGCGCAGGTTACAATGAGCAGTTCTTC.

The chain is built from TRBV7-9 and TRBJ2-2, with 8 bases aligning to TRBD1. Trimming took 3 bases from V and 6 from J; bases not matched to a gene: 15. The germline V gene encodes CDR1 SEHNR and CDR2 FQNEAQ (reference sequence). The CDR3 runs to 18 residues. CDR3 nucleotides: TGTGCCAGCAGCTTGAACAGGGGGGACCCAGTCTTCTCCGGGGAGCTGTTTTTT. Encoded protein: CASSLNRGDPVFSGELFF.

This clone was seen more than once but under ten times. The CDR3 protein is CAWSVTLRRNEKLFF. The CDR3 DNA is TGTGCCTGGAGTGTAACGCTCCGACGCAATGAAAAACTGTTTTTT. The V call is TRBV30, the J call TRBJ1-4; D is unclear. Germline V CDR1 and CDR2: GTSNPN, SVGIG (reference sequence). Trimming stripped 0 bases from V and 5 bases from J, with 13 bases between. This CDR3 has 15 residues.

The V and J genes are TRBV7-2 and TRBJ2-7; 11 bases line up with TRBD1. Looked up from germline, CDR1 is SGHTA and CDR2 is FQGNSA. The J segment lost 3 bases and the V segment lost 8 bases, leaving 3 bases of the junction unmatched. The CDR3 contains 13 residues. CDR3: CASRGTGGYEQYF. The CDR3 DNA reads TGTGCCAGCCGGGGGACAGGGGGCTACGAGCAGTACTTC. The entire variable domain, with the rest obtained from reference TRBV7-2 and TRBJ2-7, is as follows: GAGVSQSPSNKVTEKGKDVELRCDPISGHTALYWYRQSLGQGLEFLIYFQGNSAPDKSGLPSDRFSAERTGGSVSTLTIQRTQQEDSAVYLCASRGTGGYEQYFGPGTRLTVT.

Notes on this clone: This specimen includes other DNA sequences encoding the same CDR3. The chain combines TRBV29-1 with TRBJ2-7, with 11 positions matching TRBD2. In germline, CDR1 is SQVTM, CDR2 ANQGSEA. Losses at the gene ends were 4 bases for V and 7 bases for J; bases not matched to a gene: 3. This CDR3 has 12 residues. The CDR3 coding sequence is TGCAGCGTTGTGCTAGCGGGAGGAGAGCAGTACTTC. Amino acid sequence: CSVVLAGGEQYF.

J is TRBJ2-7 and V is TRBV10-2; 13 positions agree with TRBD2. From germline, CDR1 is WSHSY and CDR2 SAAADI. V trimming: 6 bases; J trimming: 5 bases; junction bases outside the gene matches: 4. The CDR3 is 14 amino acids. CDR3 nucleotides: TGCGCCAGCAGGGGGACTAGCGGGACTGACGAGCAGTACTTC. It is translated as CASRGTSGTDEQYF.

With respect to this clone: Additional DNA sequences in this sample encode the identical CDR3. This rearrangement joins TRBV4-1 to TRBJ2-1; D uncertain. Germline CDR1 and CDR2: MGHRA and YSYEKL. This CDR3 comprises 13 residues. Trimming removed 0 bases at V and 4 bases at J, with 4 bases between. The CDR3 loop is CASSQDPYNEQFF. In nucleotides, the CDR3 is TGCGCCAGCAGCCAAGATCCTTACAATGAGCAGTTCTTC.

This chain connects TRBV28 to TRBJ2-1, with TRBD1 identical over 9 bases. The CDR3 loop spans 16 amino acids. The V segment lost 2 bases and the J segment 7 bases; nucleotides outside the gene matches: 9. Per the germline V gene, CDR1 is MDHEN and CDR2 is SYDVKM. The DNA of the CDR3 is TGTGCCAGCAGTTTACTCTTGACAGGGGGACGGAATGAGCAGTTCTTC. Residues: CASSLLLTGGRNEQFF.